The rows below give T cell receptor beta chains drawn from one sample of a study of a mutant IDH1 vaccine in newly diagnosed glioma. Here immunoSEQ multiplex PCR was the method, and the copy in TCRdb shows in-frame clones only, minus some. The top ten hold about 4.9% of the sample, which has tens of thousands of clones, roughly 76% seen once. Their target antigens are unknown. The sequenced sample was PBMCs, obtained from a glioma patient whose treatment included an IDH1 peptide vaccine. The source is a man aged 40-55 years with glioma. Both conserved end residues are part of each CDR3. Each record gives: J gene, clone size, D gene, V gene, CDR3 DNA, CDR3 protein. The D gene is left open where the match is weak. Part of the rows lack a size; the others show once, few, many or a class for expanded clones.

TRBJ2-1 | . | . | TRBV4-1 | TGCGCCAGTACCGGGGGAAATGAGCAGTTCTTC | CASTGGNEQFF
TRBJ2-2 | . | . | TRBV10-3 | TGTGCCATCAGTGTTATCGGGGAGCTGTTTTTT | CAISVIGELFF
TRBJ1-5 | . | . | TRBV9 | TGTGCCAGCAGCGTAACGCCTTATAGCGATCAGCCCCAGCATTTT | CASSVTPYSDQPQHF
TRBJ1-2 | few | . | TRBV4-3 | TGCGCCAGCAGCCAAGATGGAAGGGGGTCCTTCTATGGCTACACCTTC | CASSQDGRGSFYGYTF
TRBJ1-1 | . | . | TRBV5-1 | TGCGCCAGCAGCTTCGGCCCCATAAAGGACACTGAAGCTTTCTTT | CASSFGPIKDTEAFF
TRBJ2-5 | . | . | TRBV5-6 | TGTGCCAGCAGCGGAGGGGTTGGCAGACAAGAGACCCAGTACTTC | CASSGGVGRQETQYF
TRBJ2-1 | . | TRBD2 | TRBV7-2 | TGTGCCAGCAGCTTACCCCATAGCGGGAGGCCGTTCAATGAGCAGTTCTTC | CASSLPHSGRPFNEQFF
TRBJ2-7 | . | . | TRBV5-1 | TGCGCCAGCAGCTTGGAACTTAGGGCCCCAACCTACGAGCAGTACTTC | CASSLELRAPTYEQYF
TRBJ1-2 | . | . | TRBV6-1 | TGTGCCAGCAGTGAAGCGTCTCGCAGGGGTGGCTACACCTTC | CASSEASRRGGYTF
TRBJ2-1 | . | . | TRBV7-2 | TGTGCCAGCAGCCTTCGGGTCGGGAATCACAATGAGCAGTTCTTC | CASSLRVGNHNEQFF
TRBJ1-1 | few | TRBD1 | TRBV19 | TGTGCCAGTAAGGGCGGGACAGGGACTTTGAACACTGAAGCTTTCTTT | CASKGGTGTLNTEAFF
TRBJ2-1 | . | . | TRBV4-3 | TGCGCCAGCAGCCAAGGCTTAGGGACAAGGACCCAGTTCTTC | CASSQGLGTRTQFF
TRBJ2-5 | . | . | TRBV2 | TGTGCCAGCAGCTATACCCGACACACAAATGCGAAGACCCAGTACTTC | CASSYTRHTNAKTQYF
TRBJ2-5 | . | . | TRBV5-4 | TGTGCCAGCAGCTTAGACCCGTACCAAGAGACCCAGTACTTC | CASSLDPYQETQYF
TRBJ1-3 | . | . | TRBV4-2 | TGTGCCAGCAGCCAATTGCCTGCAGTGCTCAGATCTGGAAACACCATATATTTT | CASSQLPAVLRSGNTIYF
TRBJ2-1 | . | . | TRBV2 | TGTGCCAGCAGTGAGAATTGGGGTGTCCTGTACAATGAGCAGTTCTTC | CASSENWGVLYNEQFF
TRBJ2-7 | . | . | TRBV6-5 | TGTGCCAGCAGTTACTCGATGGGAGTTACTACCTACGAGCAGTACTTC | CASSYSMGVTTYEQYF
TRBJ1-3 | . | . | TRBV18 | TGTGCCAGCGCTCCTCTACCGCCCTTTTCTGGAAACACCATATATTTT | CASAPLPPFSGNTIYF
TRBJ1-2 | once | . | TRBV19 | TGTGCCAGTAGCCCCGGGGCCTATGGCTACACCTTC | CASSPGAYGYTF
TRBJ2-1 | . | TRBD2 | TRBV5-1 | TGCGCCAGCAGCTTGCAAGCGGGGGCTCACAATGAGCAGTTCTTC | CASSLQAGAHNEQFF
TRBJ2-2 | . | TRBD1 | TRBV6-5 | TGTGCCAGCAACAACAGGGGGCTGAACACCGGGGAGCTGTTTTTT | CASNNRGLNTGELFF
TRBJ1-1 | . | . | TRBV14 | TGTGCCAGCAGCCTACGATGGGGGAACACTGAAGCTTTCTTT | CASSLRWGNTEAFF
TRBJ1-5 | . | . | TRBV29-1 | TGCAGCGTTGTCGCGGGACCCGGCAATCAGCCCCAGCATTTT | CSVVAGPGNQPQHF
TRBJ1-1 | few | TRBD1 | TRBV5-4 | TGTGCCAGCAGCCTCCCGACAGGGTCGAACACTGAAGCTTTCTTT | CASSLPTGSNTEAFF
TRBJ1-4 | . | . | TRBV27 | TGTGCCAGCAGCCGTCCTACTAATGAAAAACTGTTTTTT | CASSRPTNEKLFF
TRBJ2-1 | . | TRBD2 | TRBV7-8 | TGTGCCAGCAGCTTGACGGGAGGGCCGGGTGAGCAGTTCTTC | CASSLTGGPGEQFF
TRBJ2-2 | once | . | TRBV14 | TGTGCCAGCAGCCCATTTGGGGCGGGCACCGGGGAGCTGTTTTTT | CASSPFGAGTGELFF
TRBJ2-1 | . | TRBD2 | TRBV7-2 | TGTGCCAGCAGCTTAACTGGGACTAGCGATGGTGAGCAGTTCTTC | CASSLTGTSDGEQFF
TRBJ1-5 | few | . | TRBV7-8 | TGTGCCAGCAGCTTGGGGGGACAGCCCCAGCATTTT | CASSLGGQPQHF
TRBJ2-2 | few | TRBD1 | TRBV19 | TGTGCCAGTAGTATAGGAGCAGGGGGCTTAACCGGGGAGCTGTTTTTT | CASSIGAGGLTGELFF